This T cell receptor (beta chain) appears in the sequencing data of a study of T cell responses to AZD1222 COVID-19 vaccine. Profiled with immunoSEQ multiplex PCR; TCRdb holds only in-frame clones, not every one. This sample has fewer than 110,000 clones, with around 87% found just once. With regard to this clone: Its antigen is as yet unknown.

V was trimmed by 3 bases and J by 3 bases, leaving 13 bases between them. This CDR3 region has 15 residues. Germline CDR1 is SGDLS and CDR2 is YYNGEE. Study observations and caveats: At baseline, just a handful of AZD1222 recipients tested seropositive. Only after the peak T cell response were repertoires sampled. When two AZD1222 doses had been given, Spike-specific TCR breadth and depth rose. CD4 TCRs linked to vaccination spanned spike, dominating at 160-218 and 743-854.

The chain employs TRBV9 and TRBJ2-1, with D tentatively TRBD1 (6 bases). The TCR originated in an adult who received the AZD1222 COVID-19 vaccine. Material: peripheral blood, obtained 28 days after the second AZD1222 dose. DNA of the CDR3: TGTGCCAGCAGCGCCACGGGACAAAACTACAATGAGCAGTTCTTC. Its protein product is CASSATGQNYNEQFF. Together with reference TRBV9 and TRBJ2-1, the CDR3 gives the full variable domain: DSGVTQTPKHLITATGQRVTLRCSPRSGDLSVYWYQQSLDQGLQFLIQYYNGEERAKGNILERFSAQQFPDLHSELNLSSLELGDSALYFCASSATGQNYNEQFFGPGTRLTVL.